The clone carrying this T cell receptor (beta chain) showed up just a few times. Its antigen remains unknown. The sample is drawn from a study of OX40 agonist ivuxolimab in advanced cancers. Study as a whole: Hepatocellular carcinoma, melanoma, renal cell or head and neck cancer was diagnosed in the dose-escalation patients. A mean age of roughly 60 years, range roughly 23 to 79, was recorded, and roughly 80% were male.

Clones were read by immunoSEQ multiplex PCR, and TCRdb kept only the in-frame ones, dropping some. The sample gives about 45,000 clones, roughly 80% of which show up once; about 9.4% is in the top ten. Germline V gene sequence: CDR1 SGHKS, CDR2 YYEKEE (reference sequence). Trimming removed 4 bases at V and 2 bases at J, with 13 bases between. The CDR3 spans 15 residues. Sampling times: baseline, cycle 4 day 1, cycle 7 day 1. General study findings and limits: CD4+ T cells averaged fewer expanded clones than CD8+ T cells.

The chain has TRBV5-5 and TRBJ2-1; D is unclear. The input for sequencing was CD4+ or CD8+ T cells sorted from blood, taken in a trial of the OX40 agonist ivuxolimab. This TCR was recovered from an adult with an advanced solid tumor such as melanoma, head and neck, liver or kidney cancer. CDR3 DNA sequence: TGTGCCAGCAGCCCCACACTGGACGCCTACAATGAGCAGTTCTTC. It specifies CASSPTLDAYNEQFF.